The entry that follows covers one TCR beta chain sequence. This entry comes from a study of cytomegalovirus exposure and HLA in healthy donors. The CDR3 is 18 residues long. Trimming shortened V by 0 bases and J by 7 bases, and 19 bases separated the two germline ends. CDR1 is MGHRA and CDR2 is YSYEKL in the germline V gene. PCR amplification relied on 60 Vbeta primers (plus 13 Jbeta primers). The method was immunoSEQ multiplex PCR; TCRdb's version includes in-frame clones alone and lacks a portion of them. The top ten hold less than 2% of the sample, which has fewer than 250,000 clones, about 79% seen once.

The chain couples TRBV4-1 to TRBJ1-6, with D tentatively TRBD1 (5 bases). Material: PBMCs. This TCR was recovered from a male donor in good health and CMV-seronegative. The chain's CDR3 is CASSQEVAGAASNSPLHF. CDR3 DNA sequence: TGCGCCAGCAGCCAAGAAGTGGCTGGGGCAGCTTCGAATTCACCCCTCCACTTT.